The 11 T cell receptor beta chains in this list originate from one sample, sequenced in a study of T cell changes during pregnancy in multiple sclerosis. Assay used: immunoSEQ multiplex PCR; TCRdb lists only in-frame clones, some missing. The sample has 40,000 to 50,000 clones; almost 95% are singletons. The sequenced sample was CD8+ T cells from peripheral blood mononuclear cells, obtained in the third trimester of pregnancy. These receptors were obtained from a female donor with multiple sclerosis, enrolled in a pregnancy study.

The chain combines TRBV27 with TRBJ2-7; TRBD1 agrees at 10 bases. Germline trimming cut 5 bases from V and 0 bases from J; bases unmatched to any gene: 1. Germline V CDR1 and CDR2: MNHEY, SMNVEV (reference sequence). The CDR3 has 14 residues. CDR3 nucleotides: TGTGCCAGCAGTCGACAGGGGGCCTCCTACGAGCAGTACTTC. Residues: CASSRQGASYEQYF.

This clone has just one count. CDR3 sequence (DNA): TGTGCCAGTCAGACAGGGGGCGTCGATGGCTACACCTTC. Its translation is CASQTGGVDGYTF. The rearrangement joins TRBV19 to TRBJ1-2, with TRBD1 identical over 10 bases. CDR1 is LNHDA, CDR2 SQIVND, per germline (reference sequence). There are 13 residues in the CDR3. The V gene end was trimmed by 8 bases and the J gene end by 6 bases; junction bases not matched to a gene: 6.

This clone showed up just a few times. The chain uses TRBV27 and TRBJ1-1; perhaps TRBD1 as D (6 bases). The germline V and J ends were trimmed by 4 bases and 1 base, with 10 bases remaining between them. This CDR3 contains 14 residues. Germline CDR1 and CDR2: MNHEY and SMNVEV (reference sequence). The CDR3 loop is CASSWQGQNTEAFF. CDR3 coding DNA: TGTGCCAGCAGTTGGCAGGGGCAGAACACTGAAGCTTTCTTT.

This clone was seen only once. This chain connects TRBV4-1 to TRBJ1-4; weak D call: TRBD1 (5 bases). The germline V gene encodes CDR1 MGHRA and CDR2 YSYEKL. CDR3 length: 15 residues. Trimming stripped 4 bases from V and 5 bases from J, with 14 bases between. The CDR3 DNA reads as TGCGCCAGCAGCCGTGCCGGGGAGGGGAATGAAAAACTGTTTTTT. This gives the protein CASSRAGEGNEKLFF.

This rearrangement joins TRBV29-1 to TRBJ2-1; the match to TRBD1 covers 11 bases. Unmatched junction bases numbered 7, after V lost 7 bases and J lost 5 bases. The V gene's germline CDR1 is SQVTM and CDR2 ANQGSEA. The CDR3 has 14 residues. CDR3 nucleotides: TGCAGCGCGGGACAGGGGGGCTTTAACAATGAGCAGTTCTTC. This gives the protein CSAGQGGFNNEQFF.

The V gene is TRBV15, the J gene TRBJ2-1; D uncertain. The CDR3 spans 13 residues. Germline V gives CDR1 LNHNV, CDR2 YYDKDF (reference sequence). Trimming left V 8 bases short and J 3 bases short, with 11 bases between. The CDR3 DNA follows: TGTGCCACCGCGGCGGAATACTACAATGAGCAGTTCTTC. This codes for CATAAEYYNEQFF.

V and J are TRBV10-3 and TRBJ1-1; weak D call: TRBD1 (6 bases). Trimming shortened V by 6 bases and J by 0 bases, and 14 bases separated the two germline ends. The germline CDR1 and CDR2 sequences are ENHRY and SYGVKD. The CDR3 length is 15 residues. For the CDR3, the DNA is TGTGCCATCAGGAAACAGGGTGCCATGAACACTGAAGCTTTCTTT. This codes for CAIRKQGAMNTEAFF.

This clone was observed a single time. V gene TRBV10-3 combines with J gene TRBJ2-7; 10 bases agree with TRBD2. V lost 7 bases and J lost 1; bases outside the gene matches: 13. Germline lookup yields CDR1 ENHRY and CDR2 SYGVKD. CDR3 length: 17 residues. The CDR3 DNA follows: TGTGCCATCACTAGCGGGAGAGACAAAACTGGTTCCTACGAGCAGTACTTC. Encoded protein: CAITSGRDKTGSYEQYF.

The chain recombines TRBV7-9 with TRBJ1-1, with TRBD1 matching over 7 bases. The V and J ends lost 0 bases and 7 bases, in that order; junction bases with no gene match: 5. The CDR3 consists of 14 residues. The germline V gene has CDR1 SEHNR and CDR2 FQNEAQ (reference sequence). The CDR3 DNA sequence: TGTGCCAGCAGCTTAGCGGTCACAGGGGATGAAGCTTTCTTT. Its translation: CASSLAVTGDEAFF.

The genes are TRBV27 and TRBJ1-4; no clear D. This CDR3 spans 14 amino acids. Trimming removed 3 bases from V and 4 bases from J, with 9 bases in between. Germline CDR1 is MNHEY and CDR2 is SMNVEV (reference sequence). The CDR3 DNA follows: TGTGCCAGCAGTTTGGTGAGGGATAATGAAAAACTGTTTTTT. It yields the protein CASSLVRDNEKLFF. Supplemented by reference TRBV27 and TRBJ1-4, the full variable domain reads EAQVTQNPRYLITVTGKKLTVTCSQNMNHEYMSWYRQDPGLGLRQIYYSMNVEVTDKGDVPEGYKVSRKEKRNFPLILESPSPNQTSLYFCASSLVRDNEKLFFGSGTQLSVL.

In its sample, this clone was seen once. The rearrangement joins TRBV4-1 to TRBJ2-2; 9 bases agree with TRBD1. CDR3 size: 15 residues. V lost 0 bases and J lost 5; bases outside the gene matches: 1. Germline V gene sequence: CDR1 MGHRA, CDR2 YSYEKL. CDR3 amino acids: CASSQDGTGTGELFF. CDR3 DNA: TGCGCCAGCAGCCAAGATGGGACAGGGACCGGGGAGCTGTTTTTT.